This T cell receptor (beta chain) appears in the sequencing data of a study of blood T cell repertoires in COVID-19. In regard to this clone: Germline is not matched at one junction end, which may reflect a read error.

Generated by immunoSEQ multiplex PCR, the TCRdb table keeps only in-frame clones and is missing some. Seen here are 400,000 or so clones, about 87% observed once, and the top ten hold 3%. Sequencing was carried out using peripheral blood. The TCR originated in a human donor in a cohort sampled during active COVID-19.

In nucleotides, the CDR3 is TGTGCCAGCAGTTACTTGTACGGGAACGCTGAAGCTTTCTTT. Amino acids: CASSYLYGNAEAFF. The V and J genes are TRBV6-5 and TRBJ1-1; unclear D gene. Germline values: CDR1 MNHEY, CDR2 SVGAGI. The CDR3 runs to 14 residues.